A selection of T cell receptor beta chains follows, all from one sample in a study of blood T cell repertoires in COVID-19. Produced via immunoSEQ multiplex PCR; TCRdb's table is partial and in-frame only. Among 150,000 to 200,000 clones listed, about 90% were seen once. Sequencing was carried out using PBMCs or T cells enriched from blood (not recorded which). The source is a young woman who had recovered from COVID-19. Each CDR3 is given with its conserved first and last residue. The D gene is left open where the match is weak. Size values are once, few and many counts, or a class for expanded clones, and some rows have none.

clone size: -
V gene: TRBV4-1
J gene: TRBJ1-1
D gene: -
CDR3 protein: CASSSPHPPSDYTEAFF
CDR3 DNA: TGCGCCAGCAGCTCCCCCCATCCACCCAGCGACTACACTGAAGCTTTCTTT

clone size: -
V gene: TRBV19
J gene: TRBJ1-1
D gene: TRBD1
CDR3 protein: CASSKTGTGGTEAFF
CDR3 DNA: TGTGCCAGTAGTAAGACCGGGACAGGGGGCACTGAAGCTTTCTTT

clone size: -
V gene: TRBV30
J gene: TRBJ2-3
D gene: -
CDR3 protein: CAWLPGIAGDTQYF
CDR3 DNA: TGTGCCTGGTTGCCCGGGATAGCCGGCGATACGCAGTATTTT

clone size: -
V gene: TRBV5-4
J gene: TRBJ2-1
D gene: TRBD1
CDR3 protein: CASSRQGAGYNEQFF
CDR3 DNA: TGTGCCAGCAGTAGACAGGGGGCGGGATACAATGAGCAGTTCTTC

clone size: -
V gene: TRBV28
J gene: TRBJ1-2
D gene: TRBD1
CDR3 protein: CASSGTGPSTFLYGYTF
CDR3 DNA: TGTGCCAGCAGTGGGACAGGGCCCTCTACTTTCCTCTATGGCTACACCTTC

clone size: -
V gene: TRBV20-1
J gene: TRBJ1-1
D gene: TRBD1
CDR3 protein: CSASRQFGTGVGAFF
CDR3 DNA: TGCAGTGCTAGTCGGCAATTTGGGACAGGGGTCGGAGCTTTCTTT

clone size: -
V gene: TRBV2
J gene: TRBJ1-5
D gene: -
CDR3 protein: CASSDPGDSNQPQHF
CDR3 DNA: TGTGCCAGCAGTGATCCAGGGGATAGCAATCAGCCCCAGCATTTT

clone size: once
V gene: TRBV28
J gene: TRBJ2-7
D gene: TRBD1
CDR3 protein: CASSHPPGQYSYEQYF
CDR3 DNA: TGTGCCAGCAGCCACCCCCCGGGACAGTACTCCTACGAGCAGTACTTC

clone size: -
V gene: TRBV6-2/TRBV6-3
J gene: TRBJ2-5
D gene: -
CDR3 protein: CASSSGETQYF
CDR3 DNA: TGTGCCAGCAGCTCAGGAGAGACCCAGTACTTC

clone size: -
V gene: TRBV28
J gene: TRBJ2-7
D gene: TRBD1
CDR3 protein: CASRTDRGSYEQYF
CDR3 DNA: TGTGCCAGCAGGACCGACAGGGGTTCCTACGAGCAGTACTTC

clone size: -
V gene: TRBV19
J gene: TRBJ1-5
D gene: -
CDR3 protein: CASTPRGGGQPQHF
CDR3 DNA: TGTGCCAGTACCCCAAGGGGGGGTGGACAGCCCCAGCATTTT

clone size: few
V gene: TRBV18
J gene: TRBJ2-2
D gene: TRBD1
CDR3 protein: CASSLNQGASTGELFF
CDR3 DNA: TGTGCCAGCTCACTGAACCAGGGGGCAAGCACCGGGGAGCTGTTTTTT

clone size: -
V gene: TRBV11-2
J gene: TRBJ2-7
D gene: -
CDR3 protein: CASSPLIWGGAGSYEQYF
CDR3 DNA: TGTGCCAGCAGCCCCCTCATCTGGGGGGGGGCCGGCTCCTACGAGCAGTACTTC

clone size: -
V gene: TRBV28
J gene: TRBJ2-5
D gene: TRBD2
CDR3 protein: CASSMTSGAQETQYF
CDR3 DNA: TGTGCCAGCAGCATGACTAGCGGAGCCCAAGAGACCCAGTACTTC

clone size: -
V gene: TRBV30
J gene: TRBJ2-5
D gene: -
CDR3 protein: CAWSVIRDSQETQYF
CDR3 DNA: TGTGCCTGGAGTGTAATCCGAGACAGCCAAGAGACCCAGTACTTC

clone size: -
V gene: TRBV27
J gene: TRBJ2-7
D gene: -
CDR3 protein: CASSPPTYEQYF
CDR3 DNA: TGTGCCAGCAGTCCCCCCACTTACGAGCAGTACTTC

clone size: -
V gene: TRBV7-9
J gene: TRBJ2-3
D gene: -
CDR3 protein: CASSPNTDTQYF
CDR3 DNA: TGTGCCAGCAGCCCCAACACAGATACGCAGTATTTT

clone size: -
V gene: TRBV11-2
J gene: TRBJ2-2
D gene: -
CDR3 protein: CASSSPTENTGELFF
CDR3 DNA: TGTGCCAGCAGTTCTCCTACAGAGAACACCGGGGAGCTGTTTTTT

clone size: -
V gene: TRBV4-1
J gene: TRBJ2-7
D gene: TRBD1
CDR3 protein: CASSQGRTGQYYEQYF
CDR3 DNA: TGCGCCAGCAGCCAAGGTCGGACGGGACAGTACTACGAGCAGTACTTC

clone size: -
V gene: TRBV18
J gene: TRBJ2-7
D gene: TRBD2
CDR3 protein: CASSPPVSGGAGEQYF
CDR3 DNA: TGTGCCAGCTCACCACCGGTCTCGGGAGGGGCAGGCGAGCAGTACTTC

clone size: -
V gene: TRBV7-2
J gene: TRBJ2-2
D gene: TRBD1
CDR3 protein: CASSPGQGLTGELFF
CDR3 DNA: TGTGCCAGCAGCCCGGGACAGGGTCTTACCGGGGAGCTGTTTTTT

clone size: once
V gene: TRBV19
J gene: TRBJ1-1
D gene: -
CDR3 protein: CASSMSLNTEAFF
CDR3 DNA: TGTGCCAGTAGTATGAGTCTGAACACTGAAGCTTTCTTT

clone size: -
V gene: TRBV5-1
J gene: TRBJ1-2
D gene: -
CDR3 protein: CASSVRWPSNYGYTF
CDR3 DNA: TGCGCCAGCAGCGTCAGGTGGCCCTCTAACTATGGCTACACCTTC

clone size: -
V gene: TRBV19
J gene: TRBJ2-7
D gene: -
CDR3 protein: CASSWAGTYEQYF
CDR3 DNA: TGTGCCAGTAGTTGGGCAGGGACCTACGAGCAGTACTTC

clone size: -
V gene: TRBV10-1
J gene: TRBJ1-1
D gene: -
CDR3 protein: CASSESRTAEAFF
CDR3 DNA: TGCGCCAGCAGTGAGTCCAGGACAGCTGAAGCTTTCTTT

clone size: -
V gene: TRBV9
J gene: TRBJ2-1
D gene: TRBD1
CDR3 protein: CASSVYRQGSYNEQFF
CDR3 DNA: TGTGCCAGCAGCGTATACAGACAGGGGTCCTACAATGAGCAGTTCTTC

clone size: -
V gene: TRBV27
J gene: TRBJ2-5
D gene: TRBD1
CDR3 protein: CASSSPPTGGKTQYF
CDR3 DNA: TGTGCCAGCAGTTCCCCTCCAACAGGGGGAAAGACCCAGTACTTC

clone size: -
V gene: TRBV30
J gene: TRBJ2-7
D gene: -
CDR3 protein: CAWSVGAGPYEQYF
CDR3 DNA: TGTGCCTGGAGTGTAGGAGCAGGGCCCTACGAGCAGTACTTC

clone size: -
V gene: TRBV24-1
J gene: TRBJ1-2
D gene: -
CDR3 protein: CATSVGLDYGYTF
CDR3 DNA: TGTGCCACCAGTGTCGGACTAGACTATGGCTACACCTTC

clone size: -
V gene: TRBV6-2/TRBV6-3
J gene: TRBJ1-1
D gene: TRBD1
CDR3 protein: CASSQGGAAEAFF
CDR3 DNA: TGTGCCAGCAGTCAAGGGGGCGCGGCTGAAGCTTTCTTT

clone size: -
V gene: TRBV11-3
J gene: TRBJ2-3
D gene: TRBD2
CDR3 protein: CASSPQGLSDTQYF
CDR3 DNA: TGTGCCAGCAGCCCCCAGGGACTATCAGATACGCAGTATTTT

clone size: -
V gene: TRBV4-3
J gene: TRBJ1-5
D gene: TRBD1
CDR3 protein: CASSQDPPGGFYQPQHF
CDR3 DNA: TGCGCCAGCAGCCAAGATCCACCAGGGGGTTTTTATCAGCCCCAGCATTTT

clone size: once
V gene: TRBV7-2
J gene: TRBJ2-1
D gene: -
CDR3 protein: CASSLYGGYNEQFF
CDR3 DNA: TGTGCCAGCAGCTTATACGGGGGCTACAATGAGCAGTTCTTC